These T cell receptor beta chains were read from a single sample in a study of blood T cell repertoires in COVID-19. Sequenced by immunoSEQ multiplex PCR; TCRdb stores in-frame clones only, minus some. The sample contains 250,000 to 350,000 clones, about 88% of which appear only once. Sequencing was done on a sample of PBMCs or T cells enriched from blood (not recorded which). These receptors were obtained from a woman aged 55-69 years in a cohort exposed to, infected with or recovered from COVID-19 (not recorded which). Both conserved end residues are part of each CDR3. The order of the fields is D gene, V gene, J gene, clone size, CDR3 protein, CDR3 DNA. D genes are given only for firm matches. Clone size is stated in some rows and not others, as once, few, many or a class when expanded.

NA,TRBV7-3,TRBJ2-7,NA,CASSLNGGSFTYEQYF,TGTGCCAGCAGCTTAAATGGCGGTTCATTTACCTACGAGCAGTACTTC
NA,TRBV28,TRBJ2-7,NA,CASIAAKKRTTYEQYF,TGTGCCAGCATAGCGGCCAAGAAGCGGACGACTTACGAGCAGTACTTC
TRBD2,TRBV5-1,TRBJ2-1,NA,CASSDGLAEEQFF,TGCGCCAGCAGCGACGGACTAGCGGAAGAGCAGTTCTTC
NA,TRBV19,TRBJ2-1,once,CASSIRGSNNEQFF,TGTGCCAGTAGTATTCGGGGGAGCAACAATGAGCAGTTCTTC
TRBD1,TRBV15,TRBJ1-5,NA,CATSRGGQGGTQPQHF,TGTGCCACCAGCAGAGGGGGACAGGGGGGAACTCAGCCCCAGCATTTT
NA,TRBV5-1,TRBJ2-1,NA,CASSLAISDYNEQFF,TGCGCCAGCAGCTTGGCGATTAGCGACTACAATGAGCAGTTCTTC
NA,TRBV3-1/TRBV3-2,TRBJ2-1,NA,CASSSRGTDEQFF,TGTGCCAGCAGCTCAAGGGGGACGGATGAGCAGTTCTTC
NA,TRBV7-6,TRBJ1-5,NA,CASSLGGGGVNQPQHF,TGTGCCAGCAGCTTAGGCGGGGGAGGGGTCAATCAGCCCCAGCATTTT
TRBD2,TRBV7-2,TRBJ2-1,NA,CASSLAGGRANEQFF,TGTGCCAGCAGCTTAGCCGGCGGGAGGGCAAATGAGCAGTTCTTC
NA,TRBV7-3,TRBJ2-6,NA,CASSITISGANVLTF,TGTGCCAGCAGCATTACTATCTCGGGGGCCAACGTCCTGACTTTC
TRBD2,TRBV24-1,TRBJ2-2,NA,CATSGVAGIPWTGELFF,TGTGCCACCAGTGGGGTAGCGGGAATCCCTTGGACCGGGGAGCTGTTTTTT
TRBD2,TRBV7-3,TRBJ2-3,NA,CASSLSRAGGPTDTQYF,TGTGCCAGCAGCTTAAGTCGAGCGGGAGGGCCCACAGATACGCAGTATTTT
NA,TRBV18,TRBJ1-4,NA,CASSPQPGAKLFF,TGTGCCAGCTCACCGCAACCAGGGGCAAAACTGTTTTTT
NA,TRBV19,TRBJ2-1,NA,CASSITRAGRFGNEQFF,TGTGCCAGTAGTATAACGCGAGCGGGCCGTTTTGGGAATGAGCAGTTCTTC